This note documents a single T cell receptor beta chain sequence. Its binding antigen is unknown. Per-base qualities were not stored, and no clone one base away is much larger. The receptor library was made with the immunoSEQ multiplex PCR assay. To provide template for TCR sequencing, every sample had RNA extracted and reverse transcribed into cDNA. First-strand cDNA was synthesized using SuperScript III with a 2:1 mix of oligo-dT and random hexamers. A synthetic immune receptor repertoire was used to gauge amplification bias, and whatever bias remained was removed computationally. Regarding the original processing steps: After raw reads were preprocessed to remove errors, the CDR3 was defined following IMGT conventions as running from the conserved cysteine to phenylalanine. Clonality was calculated as 1 minus Shannon entropy normalized by log2 of the number of productive unique TCRs. Whether each scalp clone was CD4 or CD8 was inferred by checking scalp TCRbeta sequences against the CD4 and CD8 repertoires from sorted blood. TCRdb's version of the immuneACCESS table is confined to in-frame rearrangements and falls short of the full clone set. An unresolved V gene accounts for under half of the shortfall where checked; the remainder is of unknown origin. V, J and clone size derive from that table, while D and trimming were established from the DNA sequence. Within this sample are about 120,000 clones, with about 54% of them counted one time only. The top ten hold more than 25% of the sample.

Interpreted using the paper, the time point label stands for: more than 3 weeks on oral tofacitinib. The treatment or condition label corresponds to: oral pan-JAK inhibitor, 5-10 mg twice daily. Lesional scalp punch biopsies and peripheral blood were obtained from alopecia areata patients. After PBMCs were isolated by density centrifugation and stained for CD3, CD4 and CD8, a FACSAria was used to sort CD4+ and CD8+ T cells. The data were taken from a study of CD8+ T cells in alopecia areata (dated by TCRdb to the late 2010s). In terms of the full investigation: The treated patients, all with moderate-to-severe alopecia areata, were enrolled in an open-label pilot trial of oral tofacitinib given at 5 to 10 mg twice daily. Patients received tofacitinib for 6 to 18 months and were then followed off drug for 6 months to check for delayed response and recurrence. For the treated patients, the SALT score, which quantifies what percentage of scalp surface area is affected, served as the measure of disease severity. The study used high-throughput TCRbeta sequencing to examine T cell clonal expansion in alopecia areata, in both the C3H/HeJ mouse model and human patients. In humans, TCRbeta sequencing was performed on scalp tissue and on sorted CD4+ and CD8+ peripheral blood T cells from healthy controls and from patients with patchy or totalis/universalis alopecia areata. Biopsies were taken from tofacitinib-treated patients at baseline and again at 4 and 24 weeks into treatment, and several of those patients also had a later scalp biopsy. Scalp clonality was compared across normal scalp (n=4), patchy alopecia areata scalp (n=8), and alopecia totalis/universalis scalp (n=8). RNA came from the PAXgene miRNA kit for fixed scalp, the miRNeasy kit for PBMCs, and the RNeasy kit for mouse skin. TCRbeta CDR3 regions were amplified by immunoSEQ multiplex PCR with 35 Vbeta forward and 13 Jbeta reverse primers.

Summary of the overall study and its limitations: Because the treated cohort was small and had only one nonresponder, larger studies are needed to examine links between baseline CD8+ expansion and response. Scalp clonality and the number of expanded CD8+ clones among the top 100 scalp clones were significantly decreased by tofacitinib. Many expanded lesional clones were found to persist in scalp and blood during tofacitinib treatment, and relapse after treatment cessation may be partly explained by this persistence. Lesional scalp, especially in alopecia totalis/universalis, showed higher clonality and more expanded CD8+ clones than normal scalp, suggesting antigenic drive. Shared TCR sequences between patients were less evident than in mice, which may be partly attributable to HLA diversity in the patient population. Unlike mouse skin, which is dominated by gammadelta T cells, normal human skin has resident alphabeta T cells that are also sequenced, and this complicates analysis of the scalp TCR repertoire.

This specimen was CD8+ T cells sorted from blood, taken at week 4, from a patient treated with tofacitinib. This sequence was found in a human donor with alopecia areata.

The nucleotide sequence reads TGTGCCTGGAGTGTACCAAGGAGTCACCAAGAGACCCAGTACTTC. Its protein is CAWSVPRSHQETQYF. This chain is built from TRBV30 and TRBJ2-5; no D segment can be confidently identified. Including the terminal cysteine and phenylalanine, the CDR3 comprises 15 residues. Only CDR3 DNA remains: 45 bases, in frame from the first base. The trim is 0 bases for V and 0 bases for J, with a gap of 11 bases between the germline ends. Taken from the germline V gene (reference sequence), the CDR1 and CDR2 loops are GTSNPN and SVGIG.